The 16 T cell receptor beta chains below were found in one sample sequenced in a study of early T cells in non-severe SARS-CoV-2 infection. TCRdb used MiXCR to reprocess the 5' RACE reads, holding one entry per CDR3 protein. The data contain 63,000 or so distinct CDR3 sequences, about 11% of them singletons. The sequenced sample was whole blood. The origin of the receptors is an adult who was a healthcare worker with PCR-confirmed SARS-CoV-2 infection or an uninfected control (not recorded which).

The sample holds a few counts of this clonotype. The chain recombines TRBV7-3 with TRBJ2-2; D not certain. Trimming pared 7 bases from V and 9 bases from J, leaving 12 bases between. The CDR3 spans 12 residues. CDR1 is SGHTA, CDR2 FQGTGA, per germline. CDR3 protein: CASTTPPRELFF. The CDR3 DNA is TGTGCCAGCACCACACCACCGAGGGAGCTGTTTTTT.

This clonotype was recorded at least ten times. This chain links TRBV11-2 with TRBJ2-2; the D is unclear. This CDR3 contains 15 residues. Germline lookup yields CDR1 SGHAT and CDR2 FQNNGV. Trimming pared 1 base from V and 1 base from J, leaving 7 bases between. The CDR3 sequence: CASSLVSVNTGELFF. The CDR3 coding sequence is TGTGCCAGCAGCTTAGTTTCCGTGAACACCGGGGAGCTGTTTTTT.

J is TRBJ1-3 and V is TRBV2; the D gene is possibly TRBD1 (5 bases). CDR1 and CDR2 from the germline V gene are SNHLY and FYNNEI. Deletions cut 6 bases from V and 2 bases from J, with 8 bases between. This CDR3 spans 13 amino acids. CDR3 sequence: CASSRETGNTIYF. The CDR3 coding sequence is TGTGCCAGCAGCAGGGAAACTGGAAACACCATATATTTT. Combining the CDR3 with reference TRBV2 and TRBJ1-3 gives the whole variable domain EPEVTQTPSHQVTQMGQEVILRCVPISNHLYFYWYRQILGQKVEFLVSFYNNEISEKSEIFDDQFSVERPDGSNFTLKIRSTKLEDSAMYFCASSRETGNTIYFGEGSWLTVV.

In its sample, this clonotype was seen a few times. The chain is built from TRBV2 and TRBJ1-1; D gene unclear. Trimming left V 4 bases short and J 1 base short, with 7 bases between. Germline V lookup: CDR1 SNHLY, CDR2 FYNNEI. The CDR3 consists of 13 residues. CDR3 region: CASSGAGNTEAFF. The CDR3 DNA follows: TGTGCCAGCAGTGGGGCGGGGAACACTGAAGCTTTCTTT.

This clonotype was seen ten or more times. This chain uses TRBV6-5 with TRBJ2-1; TRBD2 agrees at 7 bases. The CDR3 runs 15 residues. CDR1 MNHEY and CDR2 SVGAGI come from the germline V gene. Germline trimming cut 0 bases from V and 5 bases from J; bases unmatched to any gene: 4. This chain's CDR3 is CASSYSGTTNNEQFF. The CDR3 coding sequence is TGTGCCAGCAGTTACTCCGGGACTACGAACAATGAGCAGTTCTTC.

This clonotype showed up many times. The J gene is TRBJ2-7, the V gene TRBV5-5; D might be TRBD2 (5 bases). Germline V gene lookup returns CDR1 SGHKS and CDR2 YYEKEE (reference sequence). The CDR3 has 13 amino acids. Trimming took 3 bases from V and 2 from J, leaving 9 bases between them. The CDR3 protein is CASSWRMPYEQYF. In DNA, the CDR3 is TGTGCCAGCAGCTGGAGGATGCCCTACGAGCAGTACTTC.

This clonotype has only a few counts. The V gene is TRBV11-3, the J gene TRBJ2-3; 8 bases are a match to TRBD2. V lost 4 bases to trimming and J lost 7 bases; unmatched junction nucleotides: 10. CDR3 length equals 15 residues. Germline CDR1 and CDR2: SGHNT and YENEEA. CDR3 sequence (DNA): TGTGCCAGCAGCTATGGGGCGGGAGGAGATAATACGCAGTATTTT. It codes for CASSYGAGGDNTQYF. Based on the CDR3 plus reference TRBV11-3 and TRBJ2-3, the full variable domain is EAGVVQSPRYKIIEKKQPVAFWCNPISGHNTLYWYLQNLGQGPELLIRYENEEAVDDSQLPKDRFSAERLKGVDSTLKIQPAELGDSAVYLCASSYGAGGDNTQYFGPGTRLTVL.

This clonotype came up a few times. This chain joins TRBV3-1 and TRBJ2-2, with 8 bases that match TRBD2. Germline CDR1 is LGHDT and CDR2 is YNNKEL (reference sequence). J gave up 5 bases and V 3 bases, and 8 bases lay outside the gene matches. The CDR3 runs 16 residues. CDR3 coding DNA: TGTGCCAGCAGCCAGATACCTAGCGGGTCGACCGGGGAGCTGTTTTTT. This codes for CASSQIPSGSTGELFF.

This clonotype was counted ten times or more. The chain links TRBV20-1 to TRBJ2-1, with TRBD2 matching 12 bases. There are 14 residues in the CDR3. The V gene's germline CDR1 is DFQATT and CDR2 SNEGSKA (reference sequence). The ends lost 5 bases at V and 7 bases at J; junction bases unmatched: 6. CDR3 coding DNA: TGCAGTGCTTACACTAGCGGGAGGCGAAATGAGCAGTTCTTC. Translated, it gives CSAYTSGRRNEQFF.

The rearrangement links TRBV20-1 to TRBJ1-6; unclear D gene. Germline V gene sequence: CDR1 DFQATT, CDR2 SNEGSKA (reference sequence). V was shortened by 5 bases and J by 10 bases, with 18 bases between the two germline ends. There are 14 residues in the CDR3. The CDR3 loop is CSAQERDSVSPLHF. CDR3 in DNA: TGCAGTGCTCAGGAAAGGGATAGTGTCTCACCCCTCCACTTT.

A few counts support this clonotype. This rearrangement joins TRBV4-1 to TRBJ1-6; TRBD1 might be the D (5 bases). The V gene lost 0 bases and the J gene lost 5 bases, with 17 bases spanning the gap. The CDR3 is 18 residues long. Germline values: CDR1 MGHRA, CDR2 YSYEKL. CDR3 DNA: TGCGCCAGCAGCCAAGAATGGCAGGGATTCTCGGATAATTCACCCCTCCACTTT. The encoded protein is CASSQEWQGFSDNSPLHF.

The chain employs TRBV5-4 and TRBJ2-2; TRBD2 matches 16 bases. Germline V lookup: CDR1 SGHNT, CDR2 YYREEE (reference sequence). This CDR3 has 17 residues. The V and J ends lost 5 bases and 4 bases, in that order; junction bases with no gene match: 5. CDR3 residues: CASRGTSGRASTGELFF. CDR3 sequence (DNA): TGTGCCAGCAGGGGGACTAGCGGGAGGGCCAGCACCGGGGAGCTGTTTTTT.

V gene TRBV6-1 combines with J gene TRBJ2-7; D is unresolved. Germline assignment: CDR1 MNHNS and CDR2 SASEGT. V was trimmed by 5 bases and J by 3 bases, leaving 11 bases between them. The CDR3 is made up of 13 amino acids. The CDR3 region has the DNA TGTGCCAGCAGTATGGCCAGGAACTACGAGCAGTACTTC. It yields the protein CASSMARNYEQYF.

In DNA, the CDR3 is TGCGCCAGCAGCCAAGATGTGGGGGCGCGGCACTATGGCTACACCTTC. Its protein product is CASSQDVGARHYGYTF. The gene calls are TRBV4-1 and TRBJ1-2, with a possible D match to TRBD1 (6 bases). CDR3 length equals 16 residues. Trimming took 0 bases from V and 3 from J, leaving 14 bases between them. Germline V CDR1 and CDR2: MGHRA, YSYEKL.

The chain has TRBV5-1 and TRBJ2-3; maybe TRBD1 (6 bases). Germline-derived CDR1 and CDR2 are SGHRS and YFSETQ. The CDR3 covers 14 residues. The ends were cut back, 4 bases at V and 0 bases at J, with 9 bases in the middle. CDR3 DNA sequence: TGCGCCAGCAGCCCGGACAGAAGCACAGATACGCAGTATTTT. It codes for CASSPDRSTDTQYF.

This chain links TRBV7-9 with TRBJ2-1; possibly TRBD2 for D (5 bases). V lost 5 bases to trimming and J lost 9 bases, with 11 bases between them. The V gene's germline CDR1 is SEHNR and CDR2 FQNEAQ (reference sequence). The CDR3 is 12 amino acids. CDR3 DNA: TGTGCCAGCAGCCAAACCGGAGGTGAGCAGTTCTTC. This gives the protein CASSQTGGEQFF. Full variable domain (rest looked up from reference TRBV7-9 and TRBJ2-1): DTGVSQNPRHKITKRGQNVTFRCDPISEHNRLYWYRQTLGQGPEFLTYFQNEAQLEKSRLLSDRFSAERPKGSFSTLEIQRTEQGDSAMYLCASSQTGGEQFFGPGTRLTVL.